These 15 T cell receptor beta chains came from one sample sequenced in a study of graft-versus-host responses after intestinal transplantation. These receptors' targets are unknown. The data were produced by immunoSEQ multiplex PCR, yet TCRdb's version contains in-frame clones alone and is incomplete. The repertoire consists of some 96,000 clones, with more than 85% occurring once and the leading ten covering over 0.95%. The sequenced sample was unstimulated CD4+ T cells sorted from spleen or lymph node cells, obtained before transplant. The origin of the receptors is a human donor who was the organ donor for an intestinal transplant.

This sequence joins TRBV2 and TRBJ2-1, with D possibly being TRBD1 or TRBD2 (5 bases each). Germline V CDR1 and CDR2: SNHLY, FYNNEI. V dropped 4 bases and J dropped 9 bases, with 10 bases sitting between them. CDR3 length: 12 amino acids. The CDR3 loop is CASSGGFREQFF. The CDR3, as DNA: TGTGCCAGCAGTGGGGGGTTTCGTGAGCAGTTCTTC.

This clone has just one count. The V call is TRBV6-5, the J call TRBJ1-1; tentatively, D is TRBD1 (5 bases). Germline CDR1 reads MNHEY; CDR2 reads SVGAGI. The CDR3 spans 12 residues. V was cut by 4 bases and J by 6 bases, with 9 bases left in between. CDR3 sequence reads: CASSSGTAEAFF. CDR3 bases: TGTGCCAGCAGTTCCGGGACGGCTGAAGCTTTCTTT.

This clone was seen just once. The chain recombines TRBV30 with TRBJ1-4; unclear D gene. This CDR3 is 14 amino acids long. V gave up 2 bases and J gave up 3 bases, with 10 bases separating them. In germline, CDR1 is GTSNPN, CDR2 SVGIG (reference sequence). The CDR3 is CAWSQGLANEKLFF. The DNA for the CDR3 is TGTGCCTGGAGTCAAGGGCTGGCTAATGAAAAACTGTTTTTT.

CDR3 bases: TGCAGTGCTAGCGCAGATGAAGCTTTCTTT. Amino acid sequence: CSASADEAFF. The rearrangement uses TRBV20-1 and TRBJ1-1; D gene unclear. Trimming cost V 3 bases and J 7 bases, with 6 bases left between them. The CDR3 consists of 10 residues. Germline V CDR1 and CDR2: DFQATT, SNEGSKA (reference sequence).

The chain uses TRBV21-1 and TRBJ2-2; the table's D call TRBD2 went unverified against the DNA. TRBV21-1 corresponds to a pseudogene. The CDR3 runs to 18 residues. CDR3 bases: TGTGCCAGCAGCTTCCGGAGGGCAGTGAAGATGGACACCGGGGAGCTGTTTTTT. Amino acid sequence: CASSFRRAVKMDTGELFF.

A single count supports this clone. This sequence joins TRBV21-1 and TRBJ1-4; the table gives TRBD1 as D, unverified against the DNA. TRBV21-1 is a pseudogene. The CDR3 contains 16 residues. CDR3 DNA: TGTGCCAGCAGCAATCACAGGGAGACAACTAATGAAAAACTGTTTTTT. Translated, it gives CASSNHRETTNEKLFF.

The chain carries TRBV4-1 and TRBJ2-7, with 9 bases matching TRBD2. CDR1 and CDR2 (germline): MGHRA, YSYEKL. Germline trimming cut 0 bases from V and 1 base from J; bases unmatched to any gene: 4. This CDR3 is built from 16 residues. The CDR3 reads CASSQERLAGSYEQYF. DNA for the CDR3: TGCGCCAGCAGCCAAGAGCGGCTAGCGGGATCCTACGAGCAGTACTTC.

The CDR3 sequence: CASSKWRGAAKNIQYF. DNA of the CDR3: TGTGCCAGCAGCAAATGGCGGGGGGCCGCCAAAAACATTCAGTACTTC. The rearrangement uses TRBV13 and TRBJ2-4, with TRBD2 matching over 8 bases. The CDR3 sequence is 16 residues long. With V trimmed by 5 bases and J by 1 base, 7 bases remained unmatched. The germline V gene has CDR1 PRHDT and CDR2 FYEKMQ (reference sequence).

This clone was counted a single time. The chain has TRBV29-1 and TRBJ1-5; the match to TRBD1 covers 11 bases. The CDR3 loop spans 12 amino acids. Germline V gene data show CDR1 as SQVTM and CDR2 as ANQGSEA. V shed 6 bases, J shed 11 bases, and the junction held 6 bases outside the gene matches. CDR3 bases: TGCAGCGTCGCCGGGGACAGGGGGTCCCAGCATTTT. As protein: CSVAGDRGSQHF.

The count of this clone is one. The chain couples TRBV7-9 to TRBJ1-1, with D possibly matching TRBD1 (5 bases). The V end was cut by 5 bases, the J end by 2 bases, with 12 bases between. In germline, CDR1 is SEHNR, CDR2 FQNEAQ (reference sequence). This CDR3 has 14 residues. The DNA of the CDR3 is TGTGCCAGCAGCCCTATGCAGGGCAACACTGAAGCTTTCTTT. Translated, it gives CASSPMQGNTEAFF.

The V and J genes are TRBV7-9 and TRBJ1-1; 8 bases are shared with TRBD1. The CDR3 consists of 12 residues. Germline loops: CDR1 SEHNR, CDR2 FQNEAQ (reference sequence). With 5 bases clipped from V and 4 bases from J, the junction kept 0 bases outside the gene matches. CDR3 in amino acids: CASSGQGTEAFF. The CDR3 DNA sequence: TGTGCCAGCAGCGGACAGGGCACTGAAGCTTTCTTT. Drawing the rest from reference TRBV7-9 and TRBJ1-1, the complete variable domain is DTGVSQNPRHKITKRGQNVTFRCDPISEHNRLYWYRQTLGQGPEFLTYFQNEAQLEKSRLLSDRFSAERPKGSFSTLEIQRTEQGDSAMYLCASSGQGTEAFFGQGTRLTVV.

The genes are TRBV18 and TRBJ1-2; TRBD1 agrees at 10 bases. The CDR3 runs to 16 residues. Germline V CDR1 and CDR2: KGHSH, LQKENI. With V trimmed by 0 bases and J by 2 bases, 3 bases remained unmatched. As DNA, the CDR3 is TGTGCCAGCTCACCACCGGGACAGGGGAGAAACTATGGCTACACCTTC. Amino acids: CASSPPGQGRNYGYTF.

The CDR3 DNA reads TGTGCCAGCAGTTTATACGTGACGACTGAAGCTTTCTTT. Translation gives CASSLYVTTEAFF. The chain joins TRBV28 to TRBJ1-1, with D unresolved. CDR1 MDHEN and CDR2 SYDVKM come from the germline V gene. The CDR3 totals 13 residues. The germline V and J ends were trimmed by 1 base and 5 bases, with 8 bases remaining between them.

This clone was detected only once. V gene TRBV15 combines with J gene TRBJ2-1, with a weak D call TRBD2 (7 bases). The CDR3 totals 14 residues. Germline V CDR1 and CDR2: LNHNV, YYDKDF (reference sequence). V was clipped by 4 bases and J by 8 bases, with 15 bases between them. In nucleotides, the CDR3 is TGTGCCACCAGCAAGACTCGGGGGGCATATGAGCAGTTCTTC. Translated, it gives CATSKTRGAYEQFF. Using reference TRBV15 and TRBJ2-1 for the parts outside the CDR3, the full variable domain is DAMVIQNPRYQVTQFGKPVTLSCSQTLNHNVMYWYQQKSSQAPKLLFHYYDKDFNNEADTPDNFQSRRPNTSFCFLDIRSPGLGDTAMYLCATSKTRGAYEQFFGPGTRLTVL.

The chain couples TRBV7-8 to TRBJ1-5, with D unclear. V gave up 2 bases and J gave up 0 bases, with 11 bases separating them. Germline V gene data show CDR1 as SGHVS and CDR2 as FQNEAQ. The CDR3 spans 16 residues. The CDR3 sequence is CASSLLGPNSNQPQHF. The CDR3 DNA reads TGTGCCAGCAGCTTACTCGGACCTAATAGCAATCAGCCCCAGCATTTT.